Shown below are 12 T cell receptor beta chains from a single sample sequenced in a study of blood T cells in healthy people across ages. With a J-beta primer mix and a sample-barcoded 5' primer, a second PCR ran about 7 to 11 cycles. TCRdb passed the 5' RACE reads through MiXCR, listing each CDR3 protein once. The sample has roughly 1,100,000 distinct CDR3 sequences, roughly a quarter seen once; the top ten hold around 0.7%. This same sample was also part of a study on T cells of mothers and their children.

The material sequenced was blood. All receptors come from a girl aged 2 to 9 in good health.

V gene TRBV4-3 combines with J gene TRBJ2-5; the D is unclear. V was clipped by 2 bases and J by 2 bases, with 9 bases between them. The CDR3 runs to 14 residues. Germline-derived CDR1 and CDR2 are LGHNA and YSLEER. This CDR3 reads CASSQYRSQETQYF. In DNA, the CDR3 is TGCGCCAGCAGCCAATACAGATCACAAGAGACCCAGTACTTC.

This clonotype was detected a few times. In nucleotides, the CDR3 is TGCAGTGCTAGAGTAATGAGGAGGGACGTAAGTTACGAGCAGTACTTC. It codes for CSARVMRRDVSYEQYF. This chain uses TRBV20-1 with TRBJ2-7; D may be TRBD2 (6 bases). V lost 1 base to trimming and J lost 4 bases, with 20 bases between them. The CDR3 is 16 amino acids. The V gene's germline CDR1 is DFQATT and CDR2 SNEGSKA (reference sequence).

This chain joins TRBV12-3 or TRBV12-4 and TRBJ2-1, with 11 bases identical to TRBD2. V was clipped by 7 bases and J by 4 bases; unmatched bases: 9. The CDR3 has 16 residues. CDR3 sequence: CASTSGLADSYNEQFF. CDR3 DNA sequence: TGTGCCAGCACTTCGGGACTAGCGGATTCTTACAATGAGCAGTTCTTC.

This chain uses TRBV11-1 with TRBJ1-1; D is unresolved. Germline values: CDR1 SGHAT, CDR2 FQDESV (reference sequence). V gave up 1 base and J gave up 8 bases, with 20 bases separating them. CDR3 length: 16 residues. CDR3 region: CASSLVDTGNHLEAFF. As DNA, the CDR3 is TGTGCCAGCAGCTTAGTTGACACCGGGAACCATCTAGAAGCTTTCTTT.

The chain couples TRBV29-1 to TRBJ2-7; TRBD2 might be the D (5 bases). This CDR3 spans 15 amino acids. The ends were cut back, 0 bases at V and 4 bases at J, with 16 bases in the middle. Germline V gene sequence: CDR1 SQVTM, CDR2 ANQGSEA. CDR3 amino acids: CSVEDRPSRGYEQYF. The CDR3 DNA is TGCAGCGTTGAAGATCGCCCTAGCAGAGGATACGAGCAGTACTTC.

This clonotype was counted a few times. DNA of the CDR3: TGTGCCAGCAGTTTCGAGCCGCAGGGGGGCTATGGCTACACCTTC. Translated, it gives CASSFEPQGGYGYTF. The V call is TRBV12-3 or TRBV12-4, the J call TRBJ1-2; 7 nucleotides align to TRBD1. The CDR3 totals 15 residues. Trimming removed 3 bases from V and 4 bases from J; junction bases left unmatched: 8.

Only a few counts were recorded for this clonotype. This rearrangement joins TRBV7-3 to TRBJ1-1; TRBD1 matches at 8 bases. The CDR3 extends over 15 amino acids. The germline CDR1 and CDR2 sequences are SGHTA and FQGTGA. Trimming cost V 5 bases and J 5 bases; bases outside gene matches: 10. The CDR3 nucleotides read TGTGCCAGCAGCCCGACAACAGGGGGTCTTACTGAAGCTTTCTTT. This gives the protein CASSPTTGGLTEAFF.

This clonotype appeared a few times. The gene calls are TRBV4-3 and TRBJ2-5, with D tentatively TRBD2 (6 bases). The J call may not be correct, given that the DNA end is closer to TRBJ2-1. The V gene's germline CDR1 is LGHNA and CDR2 YSLEER. The CDR3 length is 14 residues. The CDR3 DNA sequence: TGCGCCAGCAGCCCCGTCGCCGAGGGAGGTGAGCAGTTCTTC. It specifies CASSPVAEGGEQFF.

The genes are TRBV6-6 and TRBJ1-6; 8 bases are shared with TRBD1. The CDR3 spans 14 residues. The junction had 5 bases not matched to a gene; V was cut back by 6 bases and J by 7 bases. Germline CDR1 reads MNHNY; CDR2 reads SVGAGI (reference sequence). The CDR3 coding sequence is TGTGCCAGCAGCCGGACAGGGAGCAATTCACCCCTCCACTTT. It yields the protein CASSRTGSNSPLHF.

The chain recombines TRBV18 with TRBJ2-1, with 8 positions matching TRBD2. Germline V gene data show CDR1 as KGHSH and CDR2 as LQKENI. The CDR3 loop spans 16 amino acids. Unmatched junction bases numbered 9, after V lost 0 bases and J lost 8 bases. CDR3 coding DNA: TGTGCCAGCTCACCACCGGGAAGGACTAGCCACGATGAGCAGTTCTTC. It encodes CASSPPGRTSHDEQFF.

This clonotype has just a few counts. The chain couples TRBV20-1 to TRBJ1-4; no firm D call. Trimming left V 0 bases short and J 8 bases short, with 13 bases between. The CDR3 spans 14 residues. In germline, CDR1 is DFQATT, CDR2 SNEGSKA (reference sequence). The CDR3: CSARDPRGNEKLFF. The CDR3 nucleotides read TGCAGTGCTAGAGATCCCAGAGGGAACGAAAAACTGTTTTTT.

The V and J genes are TRBV12-5 and TRBJ1-1; a weak D match, TRBD1 (5 bases). V gave up 3 bases and J gave up 8 bases, with 13 bases separating them. The germline V gene encodes CDR1 LGHNT and CDR2 FRNRAP. The CDR3 sequence is 13 residues long. The CDR3 loop is CASGFWGHREAFF. The CDR3, as DNA: TGTGCTAGTGGTTTCTGGGGCCACAGGGAAGCTTTCTTT.